The clone carrying this T cell receptor (beta chain) was seen a few times. This CDR3 comprises 15 residues. V lost 4 bases to trimming and J lost 4 bases; unmatched junction nucleotides: 3. Germline CDR1 reads SGHDT; CDR2 reads YYEEEE. This record belongs to a study of blood T cells in healthy people across ages. For the study at large: There was about one barcoded beta molecule captured by template switching per two T cells.

Alongside a J-beta primer mix, a sample-barcoded 5' primer served in a second PCR lasting about 7 to 12 cycles. Every cDNA molecule bore a tag from a template-switch adaptor containing 12 random nucleotides. In TCRdb, the 5' RACE reads were re-called with MiXCR into one record per CDR3 protein. The sample carries about 1.5 million distinct CDR3 sequences, 42% recorded once. This sequence was found in a woman under 30 in good health. This chain joins TRBV5-6 and TRBJ2-5; 14 bases are shared with TRBD2. Material: blood. The CDR3 DNA is TGTGCCAGCAGCAGACTAGCGGGAGGGTCAGAGACCCAGTACTTC. It translates to CASSRLAGGSETQYF.